The 10 T cell receptor beta chains below were found in one sample sequenced in a study of T cell responses to AZD1222 COVID-19 vaccine. Here immunoSEQ multiplex PCR was the method, and the copy in TCRdb shows in-frame clones only, minus some. The table records about 170,000 clones, approximately 93% of them present only once. The input for sequencing was peripheral blood, taken on day 0 of AZD1222 vaccination. These receptors all come from an adult in good health.

The chain couples TRBV30 to TRBJ1-1; tentatively, D is TRBD1 (6 bases). Germline V gene data show CDR1 as GTSNPN and CDR2 as SVGIG (reference sequence). The length of the CDR3 is 14 residues. The ends were cut back, 4 bases at V and 0 bases at J, with 12 bases in the middle. The CDR3 DNA reads TGTGCCTGGAACAGGGCAGGGATGAACACTGAAGCTTTCTTT. Amino acid sequence: CAWNRAGMNTEAFF.

DNA for the CDR3: TGTGCCAGCGGCGGGGATAGGGCTAAACCGAATGAAAAACTGTTTTTT. Residues: CASGGDRAKPNEKLFF. The J gene is TRBJ1-4, the V gene TRBV7-2; D is unresolved. CDR3 length equals 16 residues. Trimming cost V 8 bases and J 5 bases, with 21 bases left between them. Germline values: CDR1 SGHTA, CDR2 FQGNSA.

This sequence joins TRBV12-5 and TRBJ1-5; 9 bases fit TRBD1. There are 15 residues in the CDR3. Germline-derived CDR1 and CDR2 are LGHNT and FRNRAP. J gave up 6 bases and V 2 bases, and 5 bases lay outside the gene matches. CDR3 loop: CASGLPRQGVQPQHF. The CDR3 nucleotides read TGTGCTAGTGGTTTGCCCAGACAGGGGGTTCAGCCCCAGCATTTT.

The chain combines TRBV4-1 with TRBJ2-1; D gene uncertain. CDR1 and CDR2 (germline): MGHRA, YSYEKL. The CDR3 contains 15 residues. V lost 2 bases, J lost 5 bases, and 13 bases lay in between. The chain's CDR3 is CASSQNVLNHNEQFF. CDR3 nucleotide sequence: TGCGCCAGCAGCCAAAACGTCCTGAATCACAATGAGCAGTTCTTC.

The chain combines TRBV6-1 with TRBJ2-2; no definite D call. Germline V gene data show CDR1 as MNHNS and CDR2 as SASEGT. The CDR3 sequence is 17 residues long. Trimming removed 3 bases from V and 2 bases from J, with 16 bases in between. This chain's CDR3 is CASSDGMADVNTGELFF. CDR3 bases: TGTGCCAGCAGTGATGGGATGGCAGATGTAAACACCGGGGAGCTGTTTTTT.

This sequence joins TRBV6-5 and TRBJ1-3, with D perhaps TRBD1 (6 bases). V gave up 4 bases and J gave up 4 bases, with 8 bases separating them. CDR1 is MNHEY and CDR2 is SVGAGI in the germline V gene. The CDR3 totals 13 residues. This CDR3 reads CASSSGTGNTIYF. DNA of the CDR3: TGTGCCAGCAGTTCCGGGACAGGAAACACCATATATTTT.

V gene TRBV11-2 combines with J gene TRBJ1-1, with D possibly being TRBD1 (6 bases). The V gene lost 7 bases and the J gene lost 0 bases, with 15 bases spanning the gap. The CDR3 is made up of 15 amino acids. Germline values: CDR1 SGHAT, CDR2 FQNNGV. CDR3 bases: TGTGCCAGCATCGATTTCACAGGGATGAACACTGAAGCTTTCTTT. As protein: CASIDFTGMNTEAFF.

The chain employs TRBV6-2 or TRBV6-3 and TRBJ1-1; no firm D call. CDR1 and CDR2 from the germline V gene are MNHEY and SVGEGT. Trimming shortened V by 3 bases and J by 1 base, and 9 bases separated the two germline ends. This CDR3 has 14 amino acids. The DNA of the CDR3 is TGTGCCAGCAGTTATAGGGTAGGGAACACTGAAGCTTTCTTT. Its protein is CASSYRVGNTEAFF.

This rearrangement joins TRBV28 to TRBJ2-5; D could derive from TRBD1 or TRBD2 (5 bases each). Germline V lookup: CDR1 MDHEN, CDR2 SYDVKM. Trimming pared 6 bases from V and 5 bases from J, leaving 13 bases between. CDR3 length: 13 residues. DNA for the CDR3: TGTGCCAGCAGCCCCGGGGCGGAGGAGACCCAGTACTTC. Translation: CASSPGAEETQYF.

The sample holds one count of this clone. This chain joins TRBV19 and TRBJ1-5; no definite D call. The CDR3 extends over 13 amino acids. Trimming removed 2 bases from V and 7 bases from J, with 9 bases in between. Germline lookup yields CDR1 LNHDA and CDR2 SQIVND (reference sequence). CDR3 nucleotides: TGTGCCAGTAGTATATCGGTTGCCCAGCCCCAGCATTTT. Its translation is CASSISVAQPQHF. Full variable domain (missing parts from reference TRBV19 and TRBJ1-5): DGGITQSPKYLFRKEGQNVTLSCEQNLNHDAMYWYRQDPGQGLRLIYYSQIVNDFQKGDIAEGYSVSREKKESFPLTVTSAQKNPTAFYLCASSISVAQPQHFGDGTRLSIL.